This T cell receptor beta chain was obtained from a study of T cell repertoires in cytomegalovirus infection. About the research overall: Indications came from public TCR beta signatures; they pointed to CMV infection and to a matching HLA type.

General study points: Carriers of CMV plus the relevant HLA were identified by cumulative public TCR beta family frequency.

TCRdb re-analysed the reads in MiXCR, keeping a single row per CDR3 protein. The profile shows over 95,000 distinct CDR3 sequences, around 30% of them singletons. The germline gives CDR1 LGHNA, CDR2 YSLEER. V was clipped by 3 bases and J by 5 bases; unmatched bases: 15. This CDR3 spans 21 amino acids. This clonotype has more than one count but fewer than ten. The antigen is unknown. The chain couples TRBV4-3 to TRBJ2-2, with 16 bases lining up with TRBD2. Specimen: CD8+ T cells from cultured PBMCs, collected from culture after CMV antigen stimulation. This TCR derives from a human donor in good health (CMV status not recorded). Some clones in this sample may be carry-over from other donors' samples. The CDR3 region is CASSQPGTSGGAGEKTGELFF. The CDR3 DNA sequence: TGCGCCAGCAGCCAGCCTGGGACTAGCGGGGGGGCGGGGGAAAAAACCGGGGAGCTGTTTTTT.